Listed below are T cell receptor beta chains from one sample, sequenced in a study of breast tumors, draining lymph nodes, adjacent tissues. MiXCR, applied by TCRdb to the multiplex PCR reads, yields one record per CDR3 protein. The sample yields 100,000 or so distinct CDR3 sequences, approximately 22% seen once. Sample: axillary lymph node tissue. These receptors came from a female donor with breast cancer. Some clones in this sample may be carry-over from other donors' samples. Each CDR3 is given with its conserved first and last residue. A D gene is named only where the DNA matches it firmly. Size tells how often a clone was seen (once, few, many) or the class of an expanded clone, and some rows leave it out.

D gene	J gene	V gene	clone size	CDR3 DNA	CDR3 protein
-	TRBJ2-2	TRBV5-1	few	TGCGCCAGCATACTCGACACCGGGGAGCTGTTTTTT	CASILDTGELFF
-	TRBJ1-5	TRBV28	-	TGTGCCAGCAGGCGACAGCTAAATCGGCCCCAGCATTTT	CASRRQLNRPQHF
-	TRBJ1-2	TRBV20-1	many	TGCAGTGCGTGGGGACCGGACCATGGCTACACCTTC	CSAWGPDHGYTF
-	TRBJ2-7	TRBV4-2	-	TGTGCCAGCAGCGAAACGGTTGCGGGCTACGAGCAGTACTTC	CASSETVAGYEQYF
-	TRBJ1-5	TRBV6-1	few	TGTGCCAGCAGTTTTGACGGCGATCAGCCCCAGCATTTT	CASSFDGDQPQHF
TRBD2	TRBJ2-5	TRBV5-1	many	TGCGCCACGGGGTATAGTAGCGGGGGGCCTCAAGAGACCCAGTACTTC	CATGYSSGGPQETQYF
-	TRBJ2-2	TRBV20-1	-	TGCAGTGCTAGAGTCTCAAGTCGTCAGGAGACCGGGGAGCTGTTTTTT	CSARVSSRQETGELFF
-	TRBJ1-6	TRBV6-1	many	TGTGCCAGCAGTGAGGGAGTACGTTCACCCCTCCACTTT	CASSEGVRSPLHF
TRBD1	TRBJ2-4	TRBV5-4	few	TGTGCCAGCAGTCGCCGGGACAGGACATACATTCAGTACTTC	CASSRRDRTYIQYF
-	TRBJ2-3	TRBV5-1	many	TGCGCCAGCAGCTTGGCCCCCGTAGGAGCCGGAAGCACGCAGTATTTT	CASSLAPVGAGSTQYF
-	TRBJ2-7	TRBV5-4	many	TGTGCCAGCAGCCCTAGACCGTCTGATGCCTACGAGCAGTACTTC	CASSPRPSDAYEQYF
TRBD2	TRBJ2-1	TRBV11-1	many	TGTGCCAGCAGCTTAAGGCCTAGCGGGACACATGAGCAGTTCTTC	CASSLRPSGTHEQFF
-	TRBJ2-5	TRBV5-5	many	TGTGCCAGCAGCCCTGGGGCAAGCGGACAAGAGACCCAGTACTTC	CASSPGASGQETQYF
-	TRBJ1-2	TRBV20-1	few	TGCAGTGCTAGAGATCGGCGGGACACTAACTATGGCTACACCTTC	CSARDRRDTNYGYTF
TRBD1	TRBJ1-2	TRBV7-9	-	TGTGCCAGCAGTGCACCAGGGGGCCTGAGCTACACCTTC	CASSAPGGLSYTF
TRBD2	TRBJ2-7	TRBV5-1	many	TGCGCCAGCAGTGCGGGACTAGCGGGACCCCTTAACGAGCAGTACTTC	CASSAGLAGPLNEQYF
-	TRBJ1-2	TRBV19	many	TGTGCCAGTAGTCAAACTGCCAACTATGGCTACACCTTC	CASSQTANYGYTF
TRBD1	TRBJ2-7	TRBV13	many	TGTGCCAGCAGCTTCGGGACAGGGTATCACTACGAGCAGTACTTC	CASSFGTGYHYEQYF
-	TRBJ2-1	TRBV5-1	many	TGCGCCAGCAGCGCCCCCGGTGGACAGATCTCCTACAATGAGCAGTTCTTC	CASSAPGGQISYNEQFF
-	TRBJ1-4	TRBV30	few	TGTGCCTGGAGTCCCCCCCGAGGAGTTAGGGTTGAAAAACTGTTTTTT	CAWSPPRGVRVEKLFF
TRBD1	TRBJ2-1	TRBV6-2/TRBV6-3	many	TGTGCCAGCAGTTACGGGGGGACAGGGCTCAATGAGCAGTTCTTC	CASSYGGTGLNEQFF
-	TRBJ2-7	TRBV7-8	many	TGTGCCAGCAGCTTAGTAGGTACCTACGAGCAGTACTTC	CASSLVGTYEQYF
-	TRBJ2-4	TRBV9	-	TGTGCCAGCAGCACAGGGGGGGGAAACATTCAGTACTTC	CASSTGGGNIQYF
-	TRBJ2-3	TRBV5-6	many	TGTGCCAGCAGCTTGCAGGGTAGCGGAATCACAGATACGCAGTATTTT	CASSLQGSGITDTQYF
-	TRBJ2-6	TRBV24-1	many	TGTGCCACTTCAAGCAGATACCTCAGGTCCGGGGCCAACGTCCTGACTTTC	CATSSRYLRSGANVLTF
-	TRBJ1-6	TRBV6-2/TRBV6-3	many	TGTGCCAGCGGTACACGGGGGAATAATTCACCCCTCCACTTT	CASGTRGNNSPLHF
-	TRBJ1-2	TRBV5-1	many	TGCGCCAGCAGCTTGGCCATGTCAGGCTATGGCTACACCTTC	CASSLAMSGYGYTF
-	TRBJ1-3	TRBV27	many	TGTGCCACTTCCCCTTCGGGTGGCTCTGGAAACACCATATATTTT	CATSPSGGSGNTIYF